One sample yielded the 29 T cell receptor beta chains listed below, sequenced in a study of blood T cell repertoires in COVID-19. The data were produced by immunoSEQ multiplex PCR, yet TCRdb's version contains in-frame clones alone and is incomplete. This table holds approximately 64,000 clones, over 75% found once. The sample taken for sequencing was peripheral blood. The receptors originated from a man between 65 and 79 years old with acute or convalescent COVID-19.

The gene calls are TRBV15 and TRBJ2-1; 9 nucleotides align to TRBD2. Unmatched junction bases numbered 10, after V lost 1 base and J lost 9 bases. CDR1 is LNHNV, CDR2 YYDKDF, per germline (reference sequence). This CDR3 spans 16 amino acids. Here the CDR3 DNA reads TGTGCCACCAGCAGAGGGGAGAGCGGGGGGAGGAGTGAGCAGTTCTTC. Encoded protein: CATSRGESGGRSEQFF.

The J gene is TRBJ2-7, the V gene TRBV9; D gene ambiguous. CDR3 length: 13 residues. V gave up 4 bases and J gave up 6 bases, with 14 bases separating them. Germline assignment: CDR1 SGDLS and CDR2 YYNGEE. The CDR3 is CASSPRQAGEQYF. The CDR3 nucleotides read TGTGCCAGCAGCCCCCGGCAGGCTGGCGAGCAGTACTTC.

V usage is TRBV29-1 and J usage is TRBJ1-2; D remains ambiguous. Trimming removed 6 bases at V and 3 bases at J, with 5 bases between. CDR3 length: 10 residues. CDR1 is SQVTM and CDR2 is ANQGSEA in the germline V gene. The CDR3 spells CSVEDYGYTF. The CDR3 bases are TGCAGCGTGGAGGACTATGGCTACACCTTC.

The gene calls are TRBV30 and TRBJ2-5; D might be TRBD1 (5 bases). The CDR3 totals 15 residues. Germline CDR1 is GTSNPN and CDR2 is SVGIG (reference sequence). With 3 bases removed from V and 5 bases from J, the gap between germline ends came to 19 bases. CDR3 DNA sequence: TGTGCCTGGAGGGGTACAAACAGGATGATTGAGACCCAGTACTTC. Its translation is CAWRGTNRMIETQYF.

This clone was picked up a small number of times. This chain links TRBV4-1 with TRBJ1-3; D is possibly TRBD1 (6 bases). Germline CDR1 reads MGHRA; CDR2 reads YSYEKL. CDR3 length equals 16 residues. Trimming removed 1 base from V and 2 bases from J, with 12 bases in between. CDR3: CASSQGFAGAGNTIYF. Written as DNA, the CDR3 is TGCGCCAGCAGCCAAGGGTTTGCAGGGGCTGGAAACACCATATATTTT.

This clone has a handful of counts. The chain has TRBV5-1 and TRBJ2-7, with 7 bases that match TRBD2. The CDR3 length is 12 residues. Germline-derived CDR1 and CDR2 are SGHRS and YFSETQ. With V trimmed by 0 bases and J by 7 bases, 1 base remained unmatched. The CDR3 spells CASSLEAGEQYF. Here the CDR3 DNA reads TGCGCCAGCAGCTTGGAAGCGGGAGAGCAGTACTTC. Combining the CDR3 with reference TRBV5-1 and TRBJ2-7 gives the whole variable domain KAGVTQTPRYLIKTRGQQVTLSCSPISGHRSVSWYQQTPGQGLQFLFEYFSETQRNKGNFPGRFSGRQFSNSRSEMNVSTLELGDSALYLCASSLEAGEQYFGPGTRLTVT.

The V call is TRBV30, the J call TRBJ1-2; weak D call: TRBD1 (5 bases). V lost 5 bases to trimming and J lost 5 bases, with 12 bases between them. The CDR3 covers 12 residues. CDR1 is GTSNPN, CDR2 SVGIG, per germline (reference sequence). CDR3 residues: CAWAFRQYGYTF. In nucleotides, the CDR3 is TGTGCCTGGGCCTTTCGACAGTATGGCTACACCTTC. Together with reference TRBV30 and TRBJ1-2, the CDR3 gives the full variable domain: SQTIHQWPATLVQPVGSPLSLECTVEGTSNPNLYWYRQAAGRGLQLLFYSVGIGQISSEVPQNLSASRPQDRQFILSSKKLLLSDSGFYLCAWAFRQYGYTFGSGTRLTVV.

The chain combines TRBV24-1 with TRBJ2-7, with a tentative D call TRBD1 (6 bases). The V end was cut by 11 bases, the J end by 3 bases, with 25 bases between. Germline CDR1 reads KGHDR; CDR2 reads SFDVKD. CDR3 length: 16 amino acids. CDR3: CAIKNSNGTPFYEQYF. The CDR3, as DNA: TGTGCCATCAAAAATTCTAACGGGACACCTTTCTACGAGCAGTACTTC.

The rearrangement links TRBV19 to TRBJ2-3, with D tentatively TRBD1 (6 bases). From germline, CDR1 is LNHDA and CDR2 SQIVND (reference sequence). The V end lost 5 bases, the J end lost 0 bases, and 15 bases lay between the germline ends. CDR3 size: 16 residues. The chain's CDR3 is CASSPVTGVSTDTQYF. CDR3 coding DNA: TGTGCCAGTAGTCCTGTGACAGGTGTGAGCACAGATACGCAGTATTTT.

The V call is TRBV6-6, the J call TRBJ1-6; TRBD1 might be the D (6 bases). V lost 5 bases and J lost 2, with 7 bases in between. The CDR3 runs 14 residues. The germline CDR1 and CDR2 sequences are MNHNY and SVGAGI (reference sequence). Here the CDR3 reads CASSHRAYNSPLHF. The CDR3 bases are TGTGCCAGCAGTCACAGGGCCTATAATTCACCCCTCCACTTT.

The chain uses TRBV11-2 and TRBJ2-7; 7 positions agree with TRBD1. V was pared by 1 base and J by 0 bases, with 6 bases of the junction left unmatched. This CDR3 is built from 16 residues. Germline V CDR1 and CDR2: SGHAT, FQNNGV. CDR3 loop: CASSLVATGNSYEQYF. In nucleotides, the CDR3 is TGTGCCAGCAGCTTAGTGGCGACAGGGAACTCCTACGAGCAGTACTTC.

The chain links TRBV2 to TRBJ2-7; 7 positions match TRBD1. The CDR3 loop spans 14 amino acids. J was trimmed by 0 bases and V by 4 bases; bases with no gene match: 3. Per germline, CDR1 SNHLY and CDR2 FYNNEI. For the CDR3, the DNA is TGTGCCAGCAGTGCGACAGGGAGCTCCTACGAGCAGTACTTC. It yields the protein CASSATGSSYEQYF.

The V and J genes are TRBV19 and TRBJ2-5; D might be TRBD1 (6 bases). The V end lost 5 bases, the J end lost 3 bases, and 16 bases lay between the germline ends. Germline V gives CDR1 LNHDA, CDR2 SQIVND (reference sequence). The CDR3 is 15 residues long. The CDR3 DNA reads TGTGCCAGTAGTGGCGCAGGGGCACGGGAAGAGACCCAGTACTTC. Protein sequence: CASSGAGAREETQYF.

The chain carries TRBV6-5 and TRBJ2-7; 8 bases are a match to TRBD1. The junction had 7 bases not matched to a gene; V was cut back by 4 bases and J by 2 bases. This CDR3 spans 15 amino acids. Germline V gene data show CDR1 as MNHEY and CDR2 as SVGAGI. CDR3 in DNA: TGTGCCAGCAGTTTGAACAGGGGGGCTCCCTACGAGCAGTACTTC. Its translation: CASSLNRGAPYEQYF.

The genes are TRBV19 and TRBJ1-2; 9 nucleotides line up with TRBD1. Germline V gene data show CDR1 as LNHDA and CDR2 as SQIVND (reference sequence). The CDR3 contains 15 residues. The V gene end was trimmed by 4 bases and the J gene end by 3 bases; junction bases not matched to a gene: 6. The CDR3 spells CASSKWTGEHYGYTF. CDR3 nucleotide sequence: TGTGCCAGTAGTAAATGGACAGGGGAACACTATGGCTACACCTTC.

The gene calls are TRBV12-5 and TRBJ2-1, with a tentative D call TRBD2 (7 bases). Per germline, CDR1 LGHNT and CDR2 FRNRAP. The CDR3 extends over 14 amino acids. Trimming shortened V by 7 bases and J by 6 bases, and 16 bases separated the two germline ends. The CDR3 protein is CASVQHAGANEQFF. The CDR3 coding sequence is TGTGCTAGTGTTCAGCACGCGGGGGCCAATGAGCAGTTCTTC.

This clone showed up just a few times. The J gene is TRBJ2-7, the V gene TRBV6-5, with 8 positions matching TRBD1. Germline loops: CDR1 MNHEY, CDR2 SVGAGI. V lost 4 bases and J lost 2; bases outside the gene matches: 10. CDR3 size: 16 residues. The CDR3 coding sequence is TGTGCCAGCAGTTTCCTTTCCGGACAGGGAGCCTACGAGCAGTACTTC. Translating gives CASSFLSGQGAYEQYF.

The chain is built from TRBV28 and TRBJ2-3; tentatively, D is TRBD1 (6 bases). CDR1 is MDHEN and CDR2 is SYDVKM in the germline V gene. This CDR3 has 16 residues. Trimming took off 5 bases at V and 1 base at J, with 16 bases between the two ends. CDR3 in amino acids: CASSRQSGVGTDTQYF. The CDR3 DNA follows: TGTGCCAGCAGTCGTCAGTCAGGGGTCGGCACAGATACGCAGTATTTT.

The CDR3 is CASRKGSTGVYGYTF. The DNA for the CDR3 is TGTGCCAGTAGGAAAGGCAGCACAGGGGTCTATGGCTACACCTTC. The chain uses TRBV9 and TRBJ1-2; 7 bases fit TRBD1. CDR1 is SGDLS and CDR2 is YYNGEE in the germline V gene. Trimming at V came to 8 bases and at J to 4 bases, leaving 14 bases not matched to a gene. The CDR3 is 15 residues long. The whole variable domain, filled in from reference TRBV9 and TRBJ1-2, reads DSGVTQTPKHLITATGQRVTLRCSPRSGDLSVYWYQQSLDQGLQFLIQYYNGEERAKGNILERFSAQQFPDLHSELNLSSLELGDSALYFCASRKGSTGVYGYTFGSGTRLTVV.

This clone was seen once. This chain connects TRBV6-8 to TRBJ2-7; TRBD1 agrees at 8 bases. The germline V gene has CDR1 MNHGY and CDR2 SAAAGT. This CDR3 has 13 residues. J was trimmed by 4 bases and V by 5 bases; bases with no gene match: 4. The chain's CDR3 is CASSRGQEYEQYF. The CDR3 DNA reads as TGTGCCAGCAGTCGGGGACAGGAGTACGAGCAGTACTTC.

V and J are TRBV6-5 and TRBJ2-1, with 11 positions matching TRBD2. Germline loops: CDR1 MNHEY, CDR2 SVGAGI. The CDR3 is 16 residues long. Trimming at V came to 4 bases and at J to 1 base, leaving 3 bases not matched to a gene. The CDR3 DNA is TGTGCCAGCAGTTCAGGACTAGCGGGTTCCTACAATGAGCAGTTCTTC. This gives the protein CASSSGLAGSYNEQFF.

This sequence joins TRBV7-9 and TRBJ2-7; 12 bases agree with TRBD1. V gave up 5 bases and J gave up 9 bases; unmatched junction bases: 8. Per the germline V gene, CDR1 is SEHNR and CDR2 is FQNEAQ (reference sequence). The CDR3 sequence is 14 residues long. DNA for the CDR3: TGTGCCAGCAGCCTACCGGGACAGGGGGCTACGCAGTACTTC. Its protein product is CASSLPGQGATQYF.

The chain joins TRBV10-3 to TRBJ2-1; 13 positions match TRBD2. The length of the CDR3 is 17 residues. CDR1 is ENHRY and CDR2 is SYGVKD in the germline V gene. With 1 base clipped from V and 2 bases from J, the junction kept 2 bases outside the gene matches. The CDR3 DNA reads TGTGCCATCAGTGAGTTAACTAGCGGGGGGGCCTACAATGAGCAGTTCTTC. Protein product: CAISELTSGGAYNEQFF.

This CDR3 is CASSSRQGGSNQPQHF. The CDR3 DNA is TGTGCCAGCAGCAGCAGACAGGGTGGAAGCAATCAGCCCCAGCATTTT. J is TRBJ1-5 and V is TRBV7-2; 7 positions agree with TRBD1. Germline CDR1 reads SGHTA; CDR2 reads FQGNSA. The trim removed 5 bases at V and 1 base at J, leaving 8 bases unmatched. This CDR3 has 16 amino acids.

V gene TRBV7-6 combines with J gene TRBJ1-4, with D uncertain. CDR3 length: 15 residues. Germline CDR1 is SGHVS and CDR2 is FNYEAQ. Trimming cost V 5 bases and J 4 bases, with 14 bases left between them. Here the CDR3 DNA reads TGTGCCAGCAGCCCCCTCCGGGGAGTTAATGAAAAACTGTTTTTT. Translated: CASSPLRGVNEKLFF.

The CDR3 loop is CASRLKWYTEAFF. In DNA form, the CDR3 reads TGTGCCAGCAGACTGAAGTGGTACACTGAAGCTTTCTTT. This chain connects TRBV28 to TRBJ1-1; D unclear. The CDR3 covers 13 residues. The germline V gene encodes CDR1 MDHEN and CDR2 SYDVKM. The ends were cut back, 6 bases at V and 3 bases at J, with 11 bases in the middle.

This clone was detected a few times. The CDR3 DNA reads as TGTGCCAGCAGCCAAGAGGGCCTGCGACAGGGAACTGAAGCTTTCTTT. Its translation: CASSQEGLRQGTEAFF. V usage is TRBV3-1 (or the pseudogene TRBV3-2) and J usage is TRBJ1-1, with 7 nucleotides matching TRBD1. Germline V gives CDR1 LGHDT, CDR2 YNNKEL (reference sequence). The CDR3 extends over 16 amino acids. Trimming removed 0 bases from V and 5 bases from J; junction bases left unmatched: 9.

This clone was counted between two and nine times. J is TRBJ1-2 and V is TRBV27; no clear D gene. Germline CDR1 and CDR2: MNHEY and SMNVEV (reference sequence). The CDR3 sequence is 14 residues long. V lost 5 bases and J lost 4, with 14 bases in between. CDR3 coding DNA: TGTGCCAGCAGTGCGGGATCGATGGGCTATGGCTACACCTTC. It yields the protein CASSAGSMGYGYTF.

DNA of the CDR3: TGTGCCAGCAGCCCCCAGCCGGGGGGAGCGGCCATATATTTT. It specifies CASSPQPGGAAIYF. The gene calls are TRBV11-2 and TRBJ1-3, with D possibly matching TRBD1 (5 bases). Germline CDR1 and CDR2: SGHAT and FQNNGV. The V and J ends lost 5 bases and 11 bases respectively, with 19 bases between them. The CDR3 covers 14 residues.